Listed below are T cell receptor beta chains from one sample, sequenced in a study of breast tumors, draining lymph nodes, adjacent tissues. TCRdb re-called the multiplex PCR reads through MiXCR, storing one row per CDR3 protein. This repertoire shows about 130,000 distinct CDR3 sequences, 21% found once; its top ten account for roughly 2%. The source material was axillary lymph node tissue. These receptors were collected from a female donor with breast cancer. Some clones in this sample may be carry-over from other donors' samples. Both conserved end residues are part of each CDR3. Fields, in order: V gene, J gene, CDR3 protein.

>TRBV20-1|TRBJ2-1
CSARGLAGGNEQFF
>TRBV7-6|TRBJ2-2
CASSLFPGVRNTGELFF
>TRBV20-1|TRBJ2-2
CSARDQAGGTGELFF
>TRBV6-6|TRBJ1-6
CASSYLQGGQSPLHF
>TRBV6-5|TRBJ2-7
CASNALAGYEQYF
>TRBV11-2|TRBJ2-4
CASSFSNRVKNIQYF
>TRBV5-5|TRBJ1-3
CASSLAGSGNTIYF
>TRBV6-5|TRBJ2-7
CASSWGRSYEQYF
>TRBV15|TRBJ2-3
CATSRDRDIVIDTQYF
>TRBV18|TRBJ2-3
CASSPTAGRDTQYF
>TRBV20-1|TRBJ2-1
CSASDRGVHNEQFF
>TRBV5-5|TRBJ1-4
CASSDQGRDYTFF
>TRBV20-1|TRBJ2-5
CSAPQPGHQLLQTQYF
>TRBV5-1|TRBJ1-2
CASSLIRGGYTF
>TRBV15|TRBJ1-6
CATSRKQGVSPLHF
>TRBV7-8|TRBJ2-7
CASSLNIPSSYEQYF
>TRBV5-4|TRBJ2-2
CASSWDTTGELFF
>TRBV20-1|TRBJ1-3
CSASTGERDTIYF
>TRBV5-1|TRBJ2-7
CASSLNKGLAGDYEQYF
>TRBV5-1|TRBJ2-2
CASSRTVWANTGELFF
>TRBV4-1|TRBJ2-7
CASSQEASGGSYEQYF
>TRBV7-7|TRBJ2-3
CASSLGPEREGENTQYF
>TRBV20-1|TRBJ2-1
CSASRPEARAYNEQFF
>TRBV28|TRBJ2-7
CASRWDRGTYEQYF
>TRBV20-1|TRBJ2-3
CSARGLLAGYTDTQYF
>TRBV18|TRBJ2-1
CASSPIATGYNEQSF
>TRBV20-1|TRBJ2-5
CSARGTSGRARETQYF
>TRBV10-3|TRBJ2-1
CATTSSGRDNEQFF
>TRBV9|TRBJ2-1
CASSETGASGRANEQFF